These 24 T cell receptor beta chains came from one sample sequenced in a study of cytomegalovirus exposure and HLA in healthy donors. The PCR used 60 Vbeta and 13 Jbeta primers. Data came from immunoSEQ multiplex PCR; TCRdb stores just in-frame clones and leaves some out. Of around 180,000 clones in the sample, 80% to 90% were seen once. The material sequenced was PBMCs. These TCRs come from a male donor in good health and CMV-seronegative.

This clone was found once. The chain joins TRBV6-5 to TRBJ1-2, with TRBD1 as a possible D gene (6 bases). This CDR3 is 12 amino acids long. Germline V CDR1 and CDR2: MNHEY, SVGAGI. Between the trimmed V and J ends, which lost 6 bases and 5 bases, there was a span of 10 bases. The CDR3 bases are TGTGCCAGCAGAAGCACAGGGTATGGCTACACCTTC. This sequence encodes CASRSTGYGYTF.

CDR3 in amino acids: CASGPGAGTGDGELFF. In nucleotides, the CDR3 is TGCGCCAGCGGACCTGGGGCCGGGACGGGGGACGGGGAGCTGTTTTTT. The chain recombines TRBV4-1 with TRBJ2-2; maybe TRBD2 (6 bases). The CDR3 sequence is 16 residues long. Germline V CDR1 and CDR2: MGHRA, YSYEKL. V was pared by 8 bases and J by 7 bases, with 23 bases between.

This chain joins TRBV7-2 and TRBJ2-1; TRBD2 aligns across 10 bases. Germline loops: CDR1 SGHTA, CDR2 FQGNSA. The CDR3 consists of 15 residues. Losses at the gene ends were 5 bases for V and 8 bases for J; bases not matched to a gene: 9. CDR3 sequence (DNA): TGTGCCAGCAGCCGTCTAGCGGGAGCCCCCTATGAGCAGTTCTTC. Protein product: CASSRLAGAPYEQFF.

The chain has TRBV7-9 and TRBJ2-5, with 7 positions matching TRBD2. Germline-derived CDR1 and CDR2 are SEHNR and FQNEAQ (reference sequence). The CDR3 runs 13 residues. V lost 8 bases, J lost 4 bases, and 7 bases stayed unmatched. CDR3 in amino acids: CASYGGGGETQYF. CDR3 DNA sequence: TGTGCCAGCTACGGCGGGGGTGGAGAGACCCAGTACTTC.

This clone was seen only once. This chain links TRBV9 with TRBJ1-4, with a weak D call TRBD1 (6 bases). CDR3 length: 16 residues. V was clipped by 3 bases and J by 8 bases, with 20 bases between them. The germline CDR1 and CDR2 sequences are SGDLS and YYNGEE. This CDR3 reads CASSAERDTAREKLFF. CDR3 bases: TGTGCCAGCAGCGCCGAACGGGACACGGCTAGGGAAAAACTGTTTTTT.

This clone was detected only once. The rearrangement joins TRBV20-1 to TRBJ2-7; D might be TRBD2 (5 bases). V lost 6 bases and J 4 bases, leaving 10 bases between the germline ends. The CDR3 has 11 residues. CDR1 and CDR2 from the germline V gene are DFQATT and SNEGSKA (reference sequence). The CDR3 region is CSASGEYEQYF. The CDR3 coding sequence is TGCAGTGCGTCCGGGGAGTACGAGCAGTACTTC.

This chain uses TRBV5-1 with TRBJ2-5; 7 bases are a match to TRBD2. Germline loops: CDR1 SGHRS, CDR2 YFSETQ. After removal of 0 bases from V and 4 bases from J, the junction contained 6 bases not matched to a gene. This CDR3 is 15 amino acids long. The CDR3 coding sequence is TGCGCCAGCAGCTTGGCCCTAGCGGAGGGAGAGACCCAGTACTTC. This encodes CASSLALAEGETQYF.

This clone came up a few times. This chain connects TRBV6-5 to TRBJ1-1, with 7 bases aligning to TRBD1. This CDR3 region has 14 residues. Germline CDR1 MNHEY, CDR2 SVGAGI. V shed 4 bases and J 3 bases; nucleotides not matched to a gene: 5. CDR3 sequence reads: CASSWRTGDTEAFF. The CDR3 nucleotides read TGTGCCAGCAGTTGGCGGACAGGAGACACTGAAGCTTTCTTT.

The V gene is TRBV10-3, the J gene TRBJ2-7; TRBD1 matches at 8 bases. J lost 4 bases, V lost 4 bases, and 6 bases had no gene match. The V gene's germline CDR1 is ENHRY and CDR2 SYGVKD. This CDR3 comprises 14 residues. Written as DNA, the CDR3 is TGTGCCATCAGTGGGACAGGGAGCGGGTACGAGCAGTACTTC. It encodes CAISGTGSGYEQYF.

The gene calls are TRBV5-1 and TRBJ1-3, with 11 positions matching TRBD1. V shed 4 bases, J shed 2 bases, and the junction held 8 bases outside the gene matches. CDR3 length equals 17 residues. Germline V CDR1 and CDR2: SGHRS, YFSETQ. CDR3 nucleotides: TGCGCCAGCAGCCCCAAAGGACAGGGGGCGGCTGGAAACACCATATATTTT. Protein: CASSPKGQGAAGNTIYF. The full variable domain, rest sourced from reference TRBV5-1 and TRBJ1-3, is KAGVTQTPRYLIKTRGQQVTLSCSPISGHRSVSWYQQTPGQGLQFLFEYFSETQRNKGNFPGRFSGRQFSNSRSEMNVSTLELGDSALYLCASSPKGQGAAGNTIYFGEGSWLTVV.

A note on this clone: Other DNA sequences within the sample encode an identical CDR3. The chain links TRBV6-6 to TRBJ1-5; D unresolved. CDR1 is MNHNY, CDR2 SVGAGI, per germline (reference sequence). The CDR3 spans 13 residues. V lost 2 bases and J 1 base, leaving 3 bases between the germline ends. This CDR3 is CASSYGSNQPQHF. CDR3 sequence (DNA): TGTGCCAGCAGTTACGGCAGCAATCAGCCCCAGCATTTT.

This chain links TRBV9 with TRBJ1-2; 7 nucleotides line up with TRBD1. The length of the CDR3 is 17 residues. Per germline, CDR1 SGDLS and CDR2 YYNGEE. V lost 3 bases to trimming and J lost 2 bases; unmatched junction nucleotides: 13. This chain's CDR3 is CASSERVQGSRNYGYTF. The CDR3 coding sequence is TGTGCCAGCAGCGAGCGGGTACAGGGGTCCCGCAACTATGGCTACACCTTC. The variable domain in full, with the rest retrieved from reference TRBV9 and TRBJ1-2, is DSGVTQTPKHLITATGQRVTLRCSPRSGDLSVYWYQQSLDQGLQFLIQYYNGEERAKGNILERFSAQQFPDLHSELNLSSLELGDSALYFCASSERVQGSRNYGYTFGSGTRLTVV.

The chain recombines TRBV7-6 with TRBJ2-3; D call uncertain. The CDR3 runs 12 residues. Trimming took 5 bases from V and 4 from J, leaving 7 bases between them. From germline, CDR1 is SGHVS and CDR2 FNYEAQ. The CDR3 coding sequence is TGTGCCAGCAGCGCTCTACCAGATACGCAGTATTTT. As protein: CASSALPDTQYF.

V and J are TRBV6-1 and TRBJ1-5; the D gene is possibly TRBD1 (6 bases). Germline CDR1 MNHNS, CDR2 SASEGT. The CDR3 extends over 15 amino acids. V lost 2 bases and J 5 bases, leaving 13 bases between the germline ends. The CDR3 loop reads CASSESGGPHQPQHF. CDR3 sequence (DNA): TGTGCCAGCAGTGAATCCGGGGGGCCCCATCAGCCCCAGCATTTT.

The V call is TRBV4-3, the J call TRBJ2-1; a weak D match, TRBD1 (6 bases). The length of the CDR3 is 18 residues. Germline lookup yields CDR1 LGHNA and CDR2 YSLEER. The V and J ends lost 1 base and 7 bases respectively, with 23 bases between them. DNA for the CDR3: TGCGCCAGCAGCCAAGGGGCCGGACAGCCCATCCACGCAAATGAGCAGTTCTTC. Translation: CASSQGAGQPIHANEQFF.

The gene calls are TRBV7-2 and TRBJ1-5; D uncertain. Germline V gene sequence: CDR1 SGHTA, CDR2 FQGNSA. The length of the CDR3 is 13 residues. V lost 1 base and J 6 bases, leaving 7 bases between the germline ends. The CDR3 DNA reads TGTGCCAGCAGCTTAGACCCGAGTCAGCCCCAGCATTTT. Its translation: CASSLDPSQPQHF.

This clone was seen a single time. The CDR3 is CASTLAGESGSYEQYF. The CDR3 DNA reads as TGTGCCAGCACTCTAGCGGGAGAGTCAGGTTCCTACGAGCAGTACTTC. J is TRBJ2-7 and V is TRBV27; 10 nucleotides agree with TRBD2. CDR3 length equals 16 residues. With V trimmed by 7 bases and J by 1 base, 10 bases remained unmatched. CDR1 is MNHEY and CDR2 is SMNVEV in the germline V gene (reference sequence).

The V call is TRBV18, the J call TRBJ2-4, with a possible D match to TRBD2 (6 bases). Germline loops: CDR1 KGHSH, CDR2 LQKENI. This CDR3 is built from 17 residues. Trimming stripped 3 bases from V and 6 bases from J, with 21 bases between. CDR3 amino acids: CASSPRGVAGQSNIQYF. CDR3 sequence (DNA): TGTGCCAGCTCACCTCGGGGCGTTGCGGGGCAGTCAAACATTCAGTACTTC.

The genes are TRBV7-2 and TRBJ2-7, with TRBD1 as a possible D gene (5 bases). Germline CDR1 and CDR2: SGHTA and FQGNSA. Trimming took 4 bases from V and 7 from J, leaving 23 bases between them. The CDR3 contains 16 residues. CDR3 loop: CASSSLGSPSQGEQYF. For the CDR3, the DNA is TGTGCCAGCAGCTCTTTAGGGTCCCCGTCCCAGGGAGAGCAGTACTTC.

This rearrangement joins TRBV29-1 to TRBJ2-7, with TRBD2 matching over 7 bases. Trimming took 4 bases from V and 5 from J; bases not matched to a gene: 8. The CDR3 spans 13 residues. Per germline, CDR1 SQVTM and CDR2 ANQGSEA. Here the CDR3 DNA reads TGCAGCGTTGTCCCAGGGACTAAAAACGAGCAGTACTTC. This encodes CSVVPGTKNEQYF.

V is TRBV25-1 and J is TRBJ2-7; 9 bases align to TRBD1. Trimming took 3 bases from V and 1 from J; bases not matched to a gene: 1. The CDR3 loop spans 14 amino acids. Germline assignment: CDR1 MGHDK and CDR2 SYGVNS. The CDR3 region has the DNA TGTGCCAGCAGTGACGGGACAGGGTCCTACGAGCAGTACTTC. Translation: CASSDGTGSYEQYF.

This chain links TRBV7-6 with TRBJ2-7; possibly TRBD1 for D (6 bases). Germline V CDR1 and CDR2: SGHVS, FNYEAQ. The CDR3 is made up of 16 amino acids. Trimming removed 5 bases from V and 2 bases from J, with 19 bases in between. The CDR3 region has the DNA TGTGCCAGCAGCCCTATCCTAGGACAGCTTCCCTACGAGCAGTACTTC. This gives the protein CASSPILGQLPYEQYF. Drawing the rest from reference TRBV7-6 and TRBJ2-7, the complete variable domain is GAGVSQSPRYKVTKRGQDVALRCDPISGHVSLYWYRQALGQGPEFLTYFNYEAQQDKSGLPNDRFSAERPEGSISTLTIQRTEQRDSAMYRCASSPILGQLPYEQYFGPGTRLTVT.

The rearrangement joins TRBV9 to TRBJ2-6; 10 bases map to TRBD1. J lost 2 bases, V lost 3 bases, and 11 bases had no gene match. CDR1 and CDR2 (germline): SGDLS, YYNGEE. The CDR3 is 19 amino acids. CDR3 protein: CASSDPWDRGETGANVLTF. The CDR3 DNA is TGTGCCAGCAGCGACCCATGGGACAGGGGAGAGACTGGGGCCAACGTCCTGACTTTC.

The gene calls are TRBV28 and TRBJ2-5; possible D gene TRBD2, 6 bases. The CDR3 runs to 14 residues. Germline CDR1 and CDR2: MDHEN and SYDVKM. With 5 bases removed from V and 5 bases from J, the gap between germline ends came to 15 bases. The CDR3 loop reads CASSPHGGVETQYF. In DNA form, the CDR3 reads TGTGCCAGCAGTCCCCACGGGGGTGTTGAGACCCAGTACTTC.